The clone carrying this T cell receptor beta chain appeared many times. These data come from a study of regulatory T cells in long-lasting Graves disease. Time point of the sample: persistent/refractory GD, antithyroid drugs over 5 years with positive TRAb. Making the TCR library involved RNA that had been extracted from PBMCs. Staff drew about 8.9 milliliters of peripheral blood into EDTA tubes. Libraries of TCR beta came from iRepertoire HTBI primers plus Arm-PCR of CDR3 regions. TCRdb passed the multiplex PCR reads through MiXCR, listing each CDR3 protein once. The data contain 400,000 to 500,000 distinct CDR3 sequences, 20% to 25% of them singletons. V was cut by 0 bases and J by 7 bases, with 9 bases left in between. The germline gives CDR1 MNHEY, CDR2 SMNVEV (reference sequence). CDR3 length: 13 amino acids.

The sequences come from peripheral blood mononuclear cells (PBMCs), collected when the disease was refractory, from a patient treated with antithyroid drugs. The chain employs TRBV27 and TRBJ2-5, with unresolved D. The TCR originated in a female donor with Graves disease. The CDR3 here is CASSLSGLATQYF. CDR3 DNA: TGTGCCAGCAGTTTATCTGGGTTGGCGACCCAGTACTTC.